This T cell receptor beta chain was captured by sequencing in a study of blood T cells in healthy people across ages. For the study at large: For every two T cells, template switching captured about one barcoded beta molecule.

Only a few counts were recorded for this clonotype. The antigen is unknown. Findings and limits, study-wide: In older individuals, TCR beta diversity per million T cells was lower, falling roughly linearly with age.

The authors ran a second PCR of roughly 7 to 11 cycles using a sample-barcoded 5' primer and a J-beta primer mix. TCRdb fed the 5' RACE reads into MiXCR, producing one record per CDR3 protein. The repertoire consists of about 800,000 distinct CDR3 sequences, with just under 25% occurring once and the leading ten covering under 4%. These data were also reused for a study on T cells of mothers and their children. That work adds: The study sampled three healthy Caucasian mothers and their six children.

This receptor was identified in a boy younger than 18 in good health. Sample: blood.

The CDR3 is CASSSRQGLTPLHF. The CDR3 DNA sequence: TGTGCCAGCAGCTCGCGACAGGGATTGACACCCCTCCACTTT. The chain uses TRBV7-9 and TRBJ1-6; 7 nucleotides match TRBD1. This CDR3 has 14 residues. After removal of 4 bases from V and 11 bases from J, the junction contained 8 bases not matched to a gene. The germline CDR1 and CDR2 sequences are SEHNR and FQNEAQ (reference sequence).